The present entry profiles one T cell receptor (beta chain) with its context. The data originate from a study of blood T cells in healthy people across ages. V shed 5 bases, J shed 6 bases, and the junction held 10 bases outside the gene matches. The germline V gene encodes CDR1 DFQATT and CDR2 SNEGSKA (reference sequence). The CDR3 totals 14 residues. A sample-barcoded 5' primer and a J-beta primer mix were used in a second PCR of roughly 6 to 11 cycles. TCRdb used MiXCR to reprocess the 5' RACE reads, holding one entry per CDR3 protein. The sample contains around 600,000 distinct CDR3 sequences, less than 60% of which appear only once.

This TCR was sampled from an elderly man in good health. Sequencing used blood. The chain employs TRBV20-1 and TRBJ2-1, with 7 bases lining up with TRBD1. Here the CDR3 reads CSAGRVGQRNEQFF. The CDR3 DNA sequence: TGCAGTGCTGGCCGGGTGGGACAGCGCAATGAGCAGTTCTTC.